Listed below are T cell receptor beta chains from one sample, sequenced in a study of T cell responses to AZD1222 COVID-19 vaccine. Profiling relied on immunoSEQ multiplex PCR, and the TCRdb table lists in-frame clones only, not all of them. The sample holds approximately 200,000 clones; around 94% are singletons and the top ten take approximately 1.5%. Specimen: peripheral blood, collected 28 days after the second dose of the MenACWY control vaccine. The receptor source for this set is an adult who received the MenACWY meningococcal vaccine as a control. The CDR3 runs from the conserved cysteine through the conserved F or W. The D gene is left open where the match is weak. Only some rows state a clone size, as once, few, many or a class for expanded clones.

V gene	D gene	clone size	J gene	CDR3 protein	CDR3 DNA
TRBV7-6	TRBD1	-	TRBJ1-3	CASSFRQGEAGNTIYF	TGTGCCAGCAGCTTCCGACAGGGCGAGGCTGGAAACACCATATATTTT
TRBV4-1	-	-	TRBJ1-4	CASSQDQGWEKLFF	TGCGCCAGCAGCCAAGATCAAGGGTGGGAAAAACTGTTTTTT
TRBV15	TRBD1	-	TRBJ2-7	CATSGRVQDRVNYEQYF	TGTGCCACCAGCGGAAGGGTCCAGGACAGGGTGAATTACGAGCAGTACTTC
TRBV9	TRBD1	-	TRBJ2-7	CASSVGGTGGYEQYF	TGTGCCAGCAGCGTAGGTGGGACAGGGGGATACGAGCAGTACTTC
TRBV11-2	-	-	TRBJ2-5	CASSFDMEKYQETQYF	TGTGCCAGCAGCTTTGATATGGAGAAGTACCAAGAGACCCAGTACTTC
TRBV6-5	-	-	TRBJ1-2	CASSYGSLRDGYTF	TGTGCCAGCAGTTACGGTAGTTTGAGGGATGGCTACACCTTC
TRBV28	TRBD1	-	TRBJ1-4	CASRPTGGAIEKLFF	TGTGCCAGCAGACCAACAGGGGGCGCGATTGAAAAACTGTTTTTT
TRBV24-1	TRBD1	once	TRBJ1-1	CATSDPTGSSTEAFF	TGTGCCACCAGTGACCCGACAGGGTCCTCCACTGAAGCTTTCTTT
TRBV5-1	TRBD2	-	TRBJ2-7	CASSKGLVGDEQYF	TGCGCCAGCAGCAAGGGACTAGTAGGAGACGAGCAGTACTTC
TRBV7-9	-	once	TRBJ2-2	CASSPMGPNTGELFF	TGTGCCAGCAGCCCCATGGGGCCTAACACCGGGGAGCTGTTTTTT
TRBV27	TRBD1	few	TRBJ1-6	CASSLLPVTGGSYNSPLHF	TGTGCCAGCAGTTTATTGCCGGTGACAGGGGGCTCCTATAATTCACCCCTCCACTTT
TRBV6-5	-	-	TRBJ1-2	CASSWTENYGYTF	TGTGCCAGCAGTTGGACGGAGAACTATGGCTACACCTTC
TRBV6-5	TRBD1	-	TRBJ2-7	CASSYSGTGNEQYF	TGTGCCAGCAGTTACTCCGGGACAGGGAACGAGCAGTACTTC
TRBV27	-	-	TRBJ2-7	CASSPSGFEQYF	TGTGCCAGCAGTCCCAGCGGGTTCGAGCAGTACTTC
TRBV5-6	TRBD2	few	TRBJ2-7	CASSSPGLAASYEQYF	TGTGCCAGCAGCTCTCCGGGACTAGCGGCTTCCTACGAGCAGTACTTC
TRBV9	-	-	TRBJ2-2	CASSVGLAAGELFF	TGTGCCAGCAGCGTAGGTTTGGCTGCCGGGGAGCTGTTTTTT
TRBV28	-	-	TRBJ2-3	CASSQTGPITDTQYF	TGTGCCAGCAGCCAGACAGGTCCTATCACAGATACGCAGTATTTT
TRBV6-2/TRBV6-3	TRBD1	-	TRBJ1-5	CASSYSQGINQPQHF	TGTGCCAGCAGTTACTCACAGGGGATCAATCAGCCCCAGCATTTT
TRBV19	-	-	TRBJ1-5	CASSIRKGNQPQHF	TGTGCCAGTAGTATCAGGAAGGGAAATCAGCCCCAGCATTTT
TRBV6-2/TRBV6-3	TRBD1	-	TRBJ2-1	CASSSAEDRDNEQFF	TGTGCCAGCAGTTCGGCGGAAGACAGGGACAATGAGCAGTTCTTC
TRBV6-2/TRBV6-3	-	once	TRBJ1-5	CASSYSSSGAEPQHF	TGTGCCAGCAGTTACTCGAGTTCGGGGGCAGAGCCCCAGCATTTT
TRBV18	TRBD2	-	TRBJ2-1	CASSPVASGRSYNEQFF	TGTGCCAGCTCACCAGTGGCTAGCGGGAGATCCTACAATGAGCAGTTCTTC
TRBV5-1	TRBD1	-	TRBJ2-3	CASSLEGQGSDTQYF	TGCGCCAGCAGCTTGGAGGGACAGGGGTCGGATACGCAGTATTTT
TRBV6-5	TRBD1	-	TRBJ1-2	CASSYGGGTAYGYTF	TGTGCCAGCAGTTACGGGGGGGGGACAGCCTATGGCTACACCTTC
TRBV6-5	TRBD1	-	TRBJ1-4	CASQGQGLGKLFF	TGTGCCAGCCAGGGACAGGGTTTAGGGAAACTGTTTTTT
TRBV30	-	-	TRBJ2-1	CAWSVATEQFF	TGTGCCTGGAGTGTAGCCACGGAGCAGTTCTTC
TRBV10-3	TRBD1	-	TRBJ1-1	CAIRRQGGTEAFF	TGTGCCATCAGACGACAGGGGGGGACTGAAGCTTTCTTT
TRBV19	TRBD2	-	TRBJ2-5	CASSIAAGGQETQYF	TGTGCCAGTAGTATCGCGGCGGGAGGCCAAGAGACCCAGTACTTC
TRBV30	-	-	TRBJ1-6	CAWSVSGRLNSPLHF	TGTGCCTGGAGTGTATCGGGACGGCTGAATTCACCCCTCCACTTT
TRBV28	-	-	TRBJ2-7	CASIQSGTAPYEQYF	TGTGCCAGCATTCAATCCGGGACCGCACCCTACGAGCAGTACTTC
TRBV19	-	-	TRBJ1-3	CASSRGKGGSGNTIYF	TGTGCCAGTAGTAGGGGCAAAGGCGGCTCTGGAAACACCATATATTTT
TRBV9	-	-	TRBJ2-2	CASSPLAATVPGELFF	TGTGCCAGCAGCCCCCTCGCCGCGACGGTCCCCGGGGAGCTGTTTTTT
TRBV5-6	-	-	TRBJ1-1	CASSHRTEAFF	TGTGCCAGCAGCCACAGGACTGAAGCTTTCTTT
TRBV10-2	TRBD2	-	TRBJ2-1	CASSSGTHEQFF	TGCGCCAGTTCTAGCGGGACCCATGAGCAGTTCTTC
TRBV29-1	-	-	TRBJ1-1	CSVGWGDTEAFF	TGCAGCGTTGGCTGGGGGGACACTGAAGCTTTCTTT
TRBV7-3	TRBD2	once	TRBJ2-1	CASSLDVGGRPSANEQFF	TGTGCCAGCAGCTTAGACGTCGGGGGGAGGCCGTCGGCAAATGAGCAGTTCTTC
TRBV11-1	-	-	TRBJ2-1	CASSPPASDNEQFF	TGTGCCAGCAGCCCGCCCGCAAGCGACAATGAGCAGTTCTTC
TRBV7-2	-	-	TRBJ2-1	CASSLPRLHEQFF	TGTGCCAGCAGCTTACCCCGATTGCATGAGCAGTTCTTC
TRBV6-5	-	-	TRBJ2-5	CASSYTRNGRETQYF	TGTGCCAGCAGTTACACGCGGAACGGTAGGGAGACCCAGTACTTC
TRBV27	-	-	TRBJ1-5	CASSRVGQPQHF	TGTGCCAGCAGCAGGGTTGGTCAGCCCCAGCATTTT
TRBV6-5	-	-	TRBJ1-1	CASILQSGGVPEAFF	TGTGCCAGCATACTACAAAGTGGGGGGGTCCCTGAAGCTTTCTTT
TRBV19	-	-	TRBJ1-4	CASSIITGKGLFF	TGTGCCAGTAGTATAATAACGGGAAAAGGACTGTTTTTT
TRBV3-1/TRBV3-2	-	-	TRBJ1-4	CASSQFPPTVPNEKLFF	TGTGCCAGCAGCCAATTCCCCCCGACAGTCCCCAATGAAAAACTGTTTTTT
TRBV24-1	TRBD2	-	TRBJ2-1	CATSDLPGTSGRPNEQFF	TGTGCCACCAGTGATTTGCCCGGGACTAGCGGGAGGCCCAATGAGCAGTTCTTC
TRBV6-5	-	-	TRBJ1-2	CASKGRTPGWGYTF	TGTGCCAGTAAAGGCCGGACGCCTGGATGGGGCTACACCTTC
TRBV6-5	TRBD1	-	TRBJ2-7	CASNDWDRSSYEQYF	TGTGCCAGCAACGACTGGGACAGGAGCTCCTACGAGCAGTACTTC
TRBV11-2	-	-	TRBJ1-1	CASSPRGSATEAFF	TGTGCCAGCAGCCCGCGGGGGTCGGCCACTGAAGCTTTCTTT
TRBV7-8	-	-	TRBJ1-5	CASSLETLKPQHF	TGTGCCAGCAGCCTAGAGACCCTTAAGCCCCAGCATTTT
TRBV5-1	-	-	TRBJ1-1	CASSLFDGNTEAFF	TGCGCCAGCAGCTTGTTCGATGGAAACACTGAAGCTTTCTTT
TRBV4-1	-	-	TRBJ2-7	CASSHVVRGRDEQYF	TGCGCCAGCAGCCACGTGGTCCGGGGAAGGGACGAGCAGTACTTC
TRBV2	TRBD1	-	TRBJ1-5	CASSVRGEDQPQHF	TGTGCCAGCAGTGTCAGGGGGGAGGATCAGCCCCAGCATTTT
TRBV7-8	TRBD1	few	TRBJ2-7	CASSSEQGNTYEQYF	TGTGCCAGCAGCTCCGAACAGGGGAACACCTACGAGCAGTACTTC
TRBV7-2	TRBD2	-	TRBJ2-5	CASSLALSGGYQETQYF	TGTGCCAGCAGCTTGGCTCTTAGCGGGGGGTACCAAGAGACCCAGTACTTC
TRBV5-8	-	-	TRBJ2-7	CASTPSPGPFYEQYF	TGTGCCAGCACCCCGAGCCCAGGCCCCTTTTACGAGCAGTACTTC
TRBV19	-	-	TRBJ2-7	CASRGTPEGEQYF	TGTGCCAGTAGGGGGACCCCAGAGGGGGAGCAGTACTTC
TRBV15	-	-	TRBJ1-1	CATSGDTTEAFF	TGTGCCACCAGCGGCGACACCACTGAAGCTTTCTTT
TRBV23-1	-	-	TRBJ1-3	CASAPRQVSGNTIYF	TGCGCCAGCGCTCCCCGACAGGTCTCTGGAAACACCATATATTTT
TRBV27	-	-	TRBJ1-3	CASSSAGGGGNTIYF	TGTGCCAGCAGCTCCGCCGGGGGTGGAGGAAACACCATATATTTT
TRBV4-3	TRBD1	-	TRBJ1-1	CASSQDVQGVTEAFF	TGCGCCAGCAGCCAAGATGTGCAGGGGGTCACTGAAGCTTTCTTT
TRBV7-6	-	-	TRBJ2-5	CASSSDGQETQYF	TGTGCCAGCAGCTCGGACGGGCAAGAGACCCAGTACTTC